The next 24 T cell receptor beta chains were all read from a single sample in a study of blood T cells in healthy people across ages. Using a J-beta primer mix together with a sample-barcoded 5' primer, a second PCR was run for about 6 to 11 cycles. TCRdb re-analysed the 5' RACE reads in MiXCR, keeping a single row per CDR3 protein. The table includes about a million distinct CDR3 sequences, more than 30% detected once. The sample was blood. The source of these receptors is a man between 18 and 35 years old in good health.

This clonotype has a count of ten or more. The rearrangement links TRBV5-1 to TRBJ1-2; maybe TRBD1 (5 bases). CDR1 and CDR2 from the germline V gene are SGHRS and YFSETQ. V shed 4 bases and J shed 2 bases, with 12 bases lying between them. The CDR3 runs 14 residues. CDR3 in amino acids: CASSTSPGNYGYTF. As DNA, the CDR3 is TGCGCCAGCAGCACCAGTCCAGGGAACTATGGCTACACCTTC.

The CDR3 coding sequence is TGTGCCAGCAGTTACTGGTCGGTGCCTGGGGGAAACATTCAGTACTTC. This encodes CASSYWSVPGGNIQYF. The J gene is TRBJ2-4, the V gene TRBV6-6; the D gene could be TRBD1 or TRBD2 (5 bases each). CDR3 length: 16 residues. V was trimmed by 1 base and J by 6 bases, leaving 16 bases between them. Germline V lookup: CDR1 MNHNY, CDR2 SVGAGI (reference sequence).

The chain joins TRBV29-1 to TRBJ1-1; no definite D call. V was clipped by 3 bases and J by 7 bases, with 15 bases between them. There are 13 residues in the CDR3. CDR1 SQVTM and CDR2 ANQGSEA come from the germline V gene. The CDR3 protein is CSVDRAGGGEAFF. Written as DNA, the CDR3 is TGCAGCGTTGATCGAGCGGGAGGCGGTGAAGCTTTCTTT.

This clonotype was recorded a few times. The chain is built from TRBV6-2 or TRBV6-3 and TRBJ1-2, with unresolved D. The CDR3 contains 17 residues. V gave up 5 bases and J gave up 3 bases, with 22 bases separating them. The germline gives CDR1 MNHEY, CDR2 SVGEGT. The CDR3 bases are TGTGCCAGCAGTCCCCCGTGGGGAGAGCCCACAGACTATGGCTACACCTTC. Amino acid sequence: CASSPPWGEPTDYGYTF.

The chain links TRBV20-1 to TRBJ1-4; TRBD1 agrees at 11 bases. Germline V gene data show CDR1 as DFQATT and CDR2 as SNEGSKA (reference sequence). There are 11 residues in the CDR3. CDR3 protein: CRGQGGEKLFF. CDR3 DNA sequence: TGCAGGGGACAGGGGGGAGAAAAACTGTTTTTT.

The chain links TRBV6-2 or TRBV6-3 to TRBJ2-1, with D hard to call. CDR1 is MNHEY and CDR2 is SVGEGT in the germline V gene. The germline V and J ends were trimmed by 0 bases and 4 bases, with 13 bases remaining between them. The CDR3 has 16 amino acids. The CDR3 nucleotides are TGTGCCAGCAGTTACTCGGAGATAGTGAGGTACAATGAGCAGTTCTTC. Its translation is CASSYSEIVRYNEQFF.

The sample holds a few counts of this clonotype. J is TRBJ2-3 and V is TRBV2; TRBD2 matches 9 bases. This CDR3 region has 14 residues. The V segment lost 4 bases and the J segment 3 bases; nucleotides outside the gene matches: 2. CDR1 and CDR2 from the germline V gene are SNHLY and FYNNEI. CDR3 residues: CASSGSGGTDTQYF. As DNA, the CDR3 is TGTGCCAGCAGTGGGAGCGGGGGGACAGATACGCAGTATTTT.

The chain couples TRBV2 to TRBJ2-7, with 7 nucleotides matching TRBD1. CDR3 length equals 12 residues. Per germline, CDR1 SNHLY and CDR2 FYNNEI. J lost 3 bases, V lost 7 bases, and 3 bases had no gene match. In DNA, the CDR3 is TGTGCCAGCACCTACAGGGGCTACGAGCAGTACTTC. Protein: CASTYRGYEQYF.

V gene TRBV12-3 or TRBV12-4 combines with J gene TRBJ2-1, with D perhaps given as TRBD1 or TRBD2 (5 bases each). Trimming shortened V by 5 bases and J by 8 bases, and 22 bases separated the two germline ends. The CDR3 runs to 16 residues. In DNA, the CDR3 is TGTGCCAGCAGTGGGGGTATTGAAGACGAGGTTGATGAGCAGTTCTTC. Its translation is CASSGGIEDEVDEQFF.

For this clonotype: A read error may explain this, as a much larger clone is one base away. The V gene is TRBV5-1, the J gene TRBJ2-5; D not resolved. CDR1 and CDR2 (germline): SGHRS, YFSETQ. The CDR3 has 15 residues. Trimming stripped 4 bases from V and 11 bases from J, with 24 bases between. Here the CDR3 DNA reads TGCGCCAGCAGCCTGAGGACCCACCTTTACAATGAGCAGTACTTC. As protein: CASSLRTHLYNEQYF.

A note on this clonotype: One end of the junction does not line up with germline, which may come from a read error. The gene calls are TRBV7-9 and TRBJ1-2; 11 nucleotides agree with TRBD1. The CDR3 runs 18 residues. The germline V gene encodes CDR1 SEHNR and CDR2 FQNEAQ (reference sequence). The CDR3 here is CASSFYRDRGCPPYGCTF. CDR3 coding DNA: TGTGCCAGCAGCTTTTACCGGGACAGGGGGTGCCCCCCCTATGGCTGCACCTTC.

The V call is TRBV5-5, the J call TRBJ2-3; 10 positions match TRBD2. Germline loops: CDR1 SGHKS, CDR2 YYEKEE (reference sequence). Trimming took 5 bases from V and 4 from J; bases not matched to a gene: 7. CDR3 length equals 15 residues. This CDR3 reads CASRLSGGAADTQYF. The CDR3 coding sequence is TGTGCCAGCAGGTTAAGCGGGGGGGCCGCAGATACGCAGTATTTT.

This clonotype was seen many times. The chain uses TRBV3-1 and TRBJ1-2, with D perhaps TRBD1 (6 bases). V gave up 1 base and J gave up 3 bases, with 6 bases separating them. This CDR3 comprises 13 residues. Germline loops: CDR1 LGHDT, CDR2 YNNKEL (reference sequence). CDR3 coding DNA: TGTGCCAGCAGCCAAGCAGGGGACTATGGCTACACCTTC. Amino acids: CASSQAGDYGYTF.

CDR3 in DNA: TGCGCCAGCGGACCCGGGACAGGGGATGAAAAACTGTTTTTT. Amino acids: CASGPGTGDEKLFF. The chain has TRBV5-1 and TRBJ1-4; 10 bases are shared with TRBD1. Looked up from germline, CDR1 is SGHRS and CDR2 is YFSETQ. The V gene end was trimmed by 7 bases and the J gene end by 6 bases; junction bases not matched to a gene: 6. The CDR3 is 14 amino acids.

The chain has TRBV9 and TRBJ2-1; D tentatively reads TRBD1 or TRBD2 (6 bases each). The J call may be faulty, since TRBJ2-7 better matches the DNA end. CDR1 is SGDLS, CDR2 YYNGEE, per germline. CDR3 length: 18 residues. CDR3 DNA sequence: TGTGCCAGCAGCGTAGGGGGGGCAGGAGGAACTTCCTACAATGAGCAGTACTTC. Residues: CASSVGGAGGTSYNEQYF.

V and J are TRBV6-5 and TRBJ2-4; D remains unclear. TRBJ2-7 explains the end of the DNA better; the J call may be wrong. The CDR3 loop spans 12 amino acids. Germline CDR1 and CDR2: MNHEY and SVGAGI. The CDR3 DNA reads TGTGCCAGCAGCCGAGAGACGGGCGAGCAGTACTTC. Protein: CASSRETGEQYF.

This chain connects TRBV20-1 to TRBJ1-1, with TRBD1 matching over 11 bases. CDR1 DFQATT and CDR2 SNEGSKA come from the germline V gene (reference sequence). The CDR3 is 17 residues long. Trimming removed 2 bases from V and 0 bases from J; junction bases left unmatched: 8. The CDR3: CSARSLKDRGLNTEAFF. CDR3 DNA sequence: TGCAGTGCTAGATCACTCAAGGACAGGGGGCTGAACACTGAAGCTTTCTTT.

V and J are TRBV6-1 and TRBJ1-4, with D unclear. Per germline, CDR1 MNHNS and CDR2 SASEGT. The length of the CDR3 is 15 residues. Trimming removed 0 bases at V and 8 bases at J, with 13 bases between. CDR3 protein: CASSEAGTVGEKLFF. The CDR3 DNA reads TGTGCCAGCAGTGAAGCGGGAACCGTGGGGGAAAAACTGTTTTTT.

The chain is built from TRBV4-2 and TRBJ1-2; TRBD1 might be the D (5 bases). This CDR3 is 17 amino acids long. Per germline, CDR1 LGHNA and CDR2 YNFKEQ. Trimming took 1 base from V and 2 from J, leaving 17 bases between them. The CDR3 loop reads CASSQARRPGRNYGYTF. CDR3 nucleotides: TGTGCCAGCAGCCAAGCCCGGCGGCCGGGACGCAACTATGGCTACACCTTC.

A word on this clonotype: One end of the junction does not line up with germline, which may come from a read error. J is TRBJ1-2 and V is TRBV4-2; the D is unclear. The CDR3 consists of 15 residues. Per germline, CDR1 LGHNA and CDR2 YNFKEQ. The CDR3 nucleotides are TGTCCCAGCAGCCAACACCACTCGACGGAGTATGGCTACACCTTC. Its protein product is CPSSQHHSTEYGYTF.

The chain joins TRBV13 to TRBJ2-1, with D uncertain. V was shortened by 5 bases and J by 13 bases, with 24 bases between the two germline ends. Germline CDR1 PRHDT, CDR2 FYEKMQ (reference sequence). The CDR3 extends over 15 amino acids. CDR3 region: CASSTVSVNVETQFF. CDR3 bases: TGTGCCAGCAGCACTGTGTCAGTGAACGTAGAGACCCAGTTCTTC. Supplemented by reference TRBV13 and TRBJ2-1, the full variable domain reads AAGVIQSPRHLIKEKRETATLKCYPIPRHDTVYWYQQGPGQDPQFLISFYEKMQSDKGSIPDRFSAQQFSDYHSELNMSSLELGDSALYFCASSTVSVNVETQFFGPGTRLTVL.

This clonotype has more than one count but fewer than ten. The chain is built from TRBV12-3 or TRBV12-4 and TRBJ2-5, with 9 bases identical to TRBD1. This CDR3 contains 13 residues. J lost 5 bases, V lost 6 bases, and 4 bases had no gene match. The CDR3 loop is CASRRTGAETQYF. Written as DNA, the CDR3 is TGTGCCAGCAGAAGGACAGGGGCCGAGACCCAGTACTTC.

This clonotype has a handful of counts. The gene calls are TRBV28 and TRBJ2-1; 8 bases agree with TRBD2. Germline assignment: CDR1 MDHEN and CDR2 SYDVKM. The CDR3 runs to 16 residues. V dropped 1 base and J dropped 2; count of bases not matched to a gene: 4. The CDR3 region has the DNA TGTGCCAGCAGTTTATTGGATAGCGGGGCCTACAATGAGCAGTTCTTC. Translation: CASSLLDSGAYNEQFF.

The genes are TRBV12-3 or TRBV12-4 and TRBJ2-5; D remains ambiguous. CDR3 length: 12 amino acids. Trimming removed 2 bases from V and 11 bases from J, with 12 bases in between. The CDR3 sequence is CASSLRKNEQYF. In nucleotides, the CDR3 is TGTGCCAGCAGTTTAAGGAAAAATGAGCAGTACTTC.